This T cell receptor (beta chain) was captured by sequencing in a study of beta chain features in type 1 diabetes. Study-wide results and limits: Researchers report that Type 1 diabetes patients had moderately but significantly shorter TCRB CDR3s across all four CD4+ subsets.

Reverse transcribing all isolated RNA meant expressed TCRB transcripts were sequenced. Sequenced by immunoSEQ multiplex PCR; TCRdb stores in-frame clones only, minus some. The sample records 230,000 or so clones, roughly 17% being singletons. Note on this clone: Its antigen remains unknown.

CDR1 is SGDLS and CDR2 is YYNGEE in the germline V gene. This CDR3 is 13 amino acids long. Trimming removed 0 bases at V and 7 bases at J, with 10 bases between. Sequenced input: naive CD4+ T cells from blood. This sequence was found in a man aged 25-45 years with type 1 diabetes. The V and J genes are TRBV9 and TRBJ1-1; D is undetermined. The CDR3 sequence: CASSVGLRGEAFF. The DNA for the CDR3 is TGTGCCAGCAGCGTAGGTCTCCGAGGTGAAGCTTTCTTT.